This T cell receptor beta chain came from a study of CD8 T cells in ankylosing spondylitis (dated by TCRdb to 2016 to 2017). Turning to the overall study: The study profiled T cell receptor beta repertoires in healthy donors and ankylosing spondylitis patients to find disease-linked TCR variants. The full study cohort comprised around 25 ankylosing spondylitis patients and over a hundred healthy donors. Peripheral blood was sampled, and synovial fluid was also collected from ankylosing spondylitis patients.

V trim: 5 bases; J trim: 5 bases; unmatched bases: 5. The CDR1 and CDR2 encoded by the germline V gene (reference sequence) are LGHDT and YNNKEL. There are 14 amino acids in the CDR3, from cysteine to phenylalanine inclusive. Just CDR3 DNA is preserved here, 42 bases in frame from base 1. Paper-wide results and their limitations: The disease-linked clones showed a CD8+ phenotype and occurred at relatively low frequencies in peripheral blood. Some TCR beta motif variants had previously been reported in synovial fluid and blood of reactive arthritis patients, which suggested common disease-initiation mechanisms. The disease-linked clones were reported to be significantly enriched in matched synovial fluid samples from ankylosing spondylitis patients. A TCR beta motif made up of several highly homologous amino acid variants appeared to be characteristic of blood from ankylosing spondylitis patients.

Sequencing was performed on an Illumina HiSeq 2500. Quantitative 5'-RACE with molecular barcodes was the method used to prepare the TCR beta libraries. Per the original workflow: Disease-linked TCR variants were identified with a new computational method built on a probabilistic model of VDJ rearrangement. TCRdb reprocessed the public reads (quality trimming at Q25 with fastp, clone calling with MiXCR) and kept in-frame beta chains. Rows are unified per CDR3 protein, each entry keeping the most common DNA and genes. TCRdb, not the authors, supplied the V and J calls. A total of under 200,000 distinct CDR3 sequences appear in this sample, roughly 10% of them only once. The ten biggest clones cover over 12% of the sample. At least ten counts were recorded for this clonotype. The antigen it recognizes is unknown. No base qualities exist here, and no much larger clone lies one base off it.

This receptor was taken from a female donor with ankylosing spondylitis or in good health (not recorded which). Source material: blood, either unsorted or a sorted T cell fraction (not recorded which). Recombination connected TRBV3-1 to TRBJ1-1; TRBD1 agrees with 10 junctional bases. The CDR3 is CASSKTGGGTEAFF. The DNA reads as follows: TGTGCCAGCAGCAAGACAGGGGGCGGTACTGAAGCTTTCTTT.